This T cell receptor beta chain is from a study of spatial heterogeneity in lung cancer. This clonotype was observed a handful of times. What it recognizes is unknown. Every individual TCR cDNA molecule carried its own unique molecular identifier, which allowed correction of PCR and sequencing errors. MiXCR, applied by TCRdb to the 5' RACE reads, yields one record per CDR3 protein. Of around 92,000 distinct CDR3 sequences listed, 9.5% to 15% were seen once; the top ten hold over 40%. CDR3 length equals 14 residues. Trimming removed 6 bases from V and 3 bases from J; junction bases left unmatched: 7. Germline V gene lookup returns CDR1 SQVTM and CDR2 ANQGSEA. Time point defined: sample taken at primary tumor resection. Whole RNA, which was extracted from tumor, nontumor lung tissue or frozen PBMC, was sequenced without any cell sorting. Study observations and caveats: Resection blood, more than follow-up blood, showed ubiquitous expanded tumor TCRs.

The clonotype comes from a male donor with early-stage non-small cell lung cancer. The starting material was PBMCs, obtained at surgery. This chain links TRBV29-1 with TRBJ2-1, with 8 bases fitting TRBD1. The CDR3 coding sequence is TGCAGCGTATCGGACAGGGCTTACTACAATGAGCAGTTCTTC. Its protein is CSVSDRAYYNEQFF.